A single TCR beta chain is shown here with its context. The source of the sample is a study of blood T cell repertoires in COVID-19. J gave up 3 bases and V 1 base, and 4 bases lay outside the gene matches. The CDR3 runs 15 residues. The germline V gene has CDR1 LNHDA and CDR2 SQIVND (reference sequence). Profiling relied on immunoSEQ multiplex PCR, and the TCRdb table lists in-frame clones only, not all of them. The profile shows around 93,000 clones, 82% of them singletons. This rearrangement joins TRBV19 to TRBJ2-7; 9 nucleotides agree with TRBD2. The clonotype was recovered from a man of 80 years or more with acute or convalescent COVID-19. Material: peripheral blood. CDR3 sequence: CASSIGLAGFYEQYF. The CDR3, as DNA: TGTGCCAGTAGTATAGGGCTAGCGGGATTCTACGAGCAGTACTTC.